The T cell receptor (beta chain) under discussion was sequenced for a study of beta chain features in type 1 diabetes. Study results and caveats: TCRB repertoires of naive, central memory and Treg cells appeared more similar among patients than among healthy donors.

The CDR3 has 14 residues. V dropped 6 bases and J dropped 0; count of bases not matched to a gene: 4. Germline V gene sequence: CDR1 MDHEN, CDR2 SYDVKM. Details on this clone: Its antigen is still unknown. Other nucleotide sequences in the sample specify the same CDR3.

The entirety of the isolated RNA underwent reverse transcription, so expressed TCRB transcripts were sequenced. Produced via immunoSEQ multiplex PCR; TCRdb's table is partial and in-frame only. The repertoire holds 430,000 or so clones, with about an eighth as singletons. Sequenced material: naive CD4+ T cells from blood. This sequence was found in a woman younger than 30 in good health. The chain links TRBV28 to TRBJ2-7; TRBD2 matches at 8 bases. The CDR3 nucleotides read TGTGCCAGCAGCCCGGGGGGGAGCTCCTACGAGCAGTACGTC. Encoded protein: CASSPGGSSYEQYV.